Listed below are T cell receptor beta chains from one sample, sequenced in a study of shared clonotypes between healthy human individuals. The data were produced by immunoSEQ multiplex PCR, yet TCRdb's version contains in-frame clones alone and is incomplete. The profile shows 2 million to 2.5 million clones, under 97% of them singletons. Material for sequencing was naive CD4+ T cells sorted from blood. The receptors here all came from a man between 18 and 29 years old in good health. Each CDR3 is given with its conserved first and last residue. A D gene is named only where the DNA matches it firmly. Clone size is given for some rows only: seen once, a few or many times, or a class if the clone is expanded.

D gene,V gene,clone size,J gene,CDR3 protein,CDR3 DNA
.,TRBV9,.,TRBJ2-7,CASSVNLGAVYEQYF,TGTGCCAGCAGCGTAAATCTGGGGGCGGTCTACGAGCAGTACTTC
.,TRBV30,.,TRBJ1-5,CAWSGDSGISNQPQHF,TGTGCCTGGAGTGGAGACAGTGGGATTAGCAATCAGCCCCAGCATTTT
.,TRBV7-2,.,TRBJ2-5,CASSDTGSETQYF,TGTGCCAGCAGCGACACAGGGTCAGAGACCCAGTACTTC
TRBD1,TRBV7-2,.,TRBJ1-2,CASSLGDRGVSGYTF,TGTGCCAGCAGCTTAGGGGACAGGGGAGTCTCGGGCTACACCTTC
TRBD1,TRBV28,.,TRBJ2-5,CASSLGTGSETQYF,TGTGCCAGCAGTTTAGGGACAGGGAGTGAGACCCAGTACTTC
.,TRBV7-2,.,TRBJ2-5,CASSRQTQETQYF,TGTGCCAGCAGCCGCCAGACCCAAGAGACCCAGTACTTC
.,TRBV18,.,TRBJ2-7,CASSPGGSGEQYF,TGTGCCAGCTCACCAGGGGGATCAGGCGAGCAGTACTTC
.,TRBV6-6,.,TRBJ1-1,CASSYDTEAFF,TGTGCCAGCAGTTACGACACTGAAGCTTTCTTT
TRBD2,TRBV7-2,.,TRBJ2-1,CASSLKAASGRSEQFF,TGTGCCAGCAGCTTAAAGGCGGCTAGCGGGAGAAGCGAGCAGTTCTTC
.,TRBV5-1,.,TRBJ2-2,CASSLSRTATTGELFF,TGCGCCAGCAGCTTGTCGCGGACAGCGACCACCGGGGAGCTGTTTTTT
TRBD2,TRBV6-1,.,TRBJ2-5,CASSEGTSGVQETQYF,TGTGCCAGCAGTGAGGGGACTAGCGGGGTTCAAGAGACCCAGTACTTC
TRBD1,TRBV4-1,.,TRBJ1-2,CASSHRDSANYGYTF,TGCGCCAGCAGCCATAGGGACAGTGCTAACTATGGCTACACCTTC
.,TRBV2,.,TRBJ1-4,CASKAETAREKLFF,TGTGCCAGCAAAGCGGAGACAGCGAGGGAAAAACTGTTTTTT
TRBD1,TRBV28,.,TRBJ2-2,CASRQGALAGELFF,TGTGCCAGCAGACAGGGGGCGTTGGCCGGGGAGCTGTTTTTT
TRBD1,TRBV7-2,.,TRBJ2-7,CASSLAPGGVYEQYF,TGTGCCAGCAGCTTAGCCCCAGGGGGCGTCTACGAGCAGTACTTC
.,TRBV10-3,.,TRBJ2-2,CAITSQPTGRELFF,TGTGCCATCACCTCTCAACCCACCGGCCGGGAGCTGTTTTTT
.,TRBV5-1,.,TRBJ1-1,CASKRGITITEAFF,TGCGCCAGCAAGCGGGGGATTACGATCACTGAAGCTTTCTTT
TRBD2,TRBV30,.,TRBJ2-1,CAWHRGTSGFEQFF,TGTGCCTGGCATCGAGGGACTAGCGGCTTTGAGCAGTTCTTC
.,TRBV11-2,.,TRBJ1-6,CASSLGGGRNSPLHF,TGTGCCAGCAGCTTAGGAGGAGGGCGAAATTCACCCCTCCACTTT
TRBD2,TRBV6-5,once,TRBJ2-7,CAARRAGGGLEQYF,TGTGCCGCACGCCGGGCGGGAGGCGGGTTGGAGCAGTACTTC
.,TRBV9,.,TRBJ2-7,CASSTWGAPYEQYF,TGTGCCAGCAGCACCTGGGGTGCTCCCTACGAGCAGTACTTC
.,TRBV6-5,.,TRBJ1-6,CASRNKNSPLHF,TGTGCCAGCAGAAACAAGAATTCACCCCTCCACTTT
.,TRBV4-1,.,TRBJ2-2,CASSNKINTGELFF,TGCGCCAGCAGTAACAAAATTAACACCGGGGAGCTGTTTTTT
.,TRBV19,.,TRBJ1-5,CASSINGETPQHF,TGTGCCAGTAGTATAAACGGGGAGACGCCCCAGCATTTT
.,TRBV30,.,TRBJ2-3,CAWSGGPSKYF,TGTGCCTGGAGTGGAGGGCCATCTAAGTATTTT
.,TRBV28,.,TRBJ1-4,CASNPLRGKLFF,TGTGCCAGCAATCCCCTCCGGGGAAAACTGTTTTTT
.,TRBV6-1,.,TRBJ1-5,CATHRDTYQPQHF,TGTGCCACCCACCGGGACACCTATCAGCCCCAGCATTTT
.,TRBV4-1,.,TRBJ1-4,CASQRTPGDNEKLFF,TGCGCCAGCCAACGGACCCCAGGGGATAATGAAAAACTGTTTTTT
TRBD1,TRBV30,few,TRBJ1-5,CAWSGQGSNQPQHF,TGTGCCTGGAGTGGACAGGGGAGCAATCAGCCCCAGCATTTT
.,TRBV11-2,.,TRBJ1-2,CASSSHPGPGYTF,TGTGCCAGCAGCTCTCATCCGGGCCCTGGCTACACCTTC